The entry below gives a single T cell receptor beta chain sequence along with its context. This entry is derived from a study of blood T cell repertoires in COVID-19. Study-wide context: Collection of acute and convalescent COVID-19 samples took place in the United States, Italy and Spain. T cells, B-cell-depleted T cells, or PBMCs provided the cDNA or gDNA that served as material.

Authors' analysis steps: Quantification of nucleated cells was approximated via reference gene primer amplification. Sequenced by immunoSEQ multiplex PCR; TCRdb stores in-frame clones only, minus some. The V and J calls and clone size are taken from that table; D and trimming were inferred from the DNA. Of more than 200,000 clones listed, around four fifths are singletons. The TCR sequence derives from a man aged 40-50 years with acute or convalescent COVID-19. Material for sequencing was peripheral blood.

In DNA form, the CDR3 reads TGTGCCAGCAGCCCGTACAGGGCGAGCTCCTACAATGAGCAGTTCTTC. This sequence encodes CASSPYRASSYNEQFF. This chain uses TRBV5-5 with TRBJ2-1; D possibly corresponds to TRBD1 (6 bases). V was shortened by 4 bases and J by 0 bases, with 14 bases between the two germline ends. The CDR3 runs 16 residues. CDR1 is SGHKS and CDR2 is YYEKEE in the germline V gene (reference sequence).